Reported below is one T cell receptor beta chain. Cells designated naive CD8 were CD45RO-negative and were positively selected for CCR7, with terminally differentiated effector memory CD45RA+ cells excluded. This sample is drawn from a study of shared clonotypes between healthy human individuals. Libraries were prepared by immunoSEQ multiplex PCR; TCRdb keeps only in-frame clonotypes and omits some of them. The data hold hundreds of thousands of clones, with 98% observed a single time. The TCR sequence derives from a young man in good health. Sample: naive CD8+ T cells sorted from blood.

CDR3 DNA sequence: TGTGCCAGCAGGAAACAGCAGACCTACGAGCAGTACTTC. As protein: CASRKQQTYEQYF. The chain uses TRBV27 and TRBJ2-7, with no clear D. Germline V gene lookup returns CDR1 MNHEY and CDR2 SMNVEV (reference sequence). This CDR3 is built from 13 residues. Between the trimmed V and J ends, which lost 6 bases and 2 bases, there was a span of 11 bases.